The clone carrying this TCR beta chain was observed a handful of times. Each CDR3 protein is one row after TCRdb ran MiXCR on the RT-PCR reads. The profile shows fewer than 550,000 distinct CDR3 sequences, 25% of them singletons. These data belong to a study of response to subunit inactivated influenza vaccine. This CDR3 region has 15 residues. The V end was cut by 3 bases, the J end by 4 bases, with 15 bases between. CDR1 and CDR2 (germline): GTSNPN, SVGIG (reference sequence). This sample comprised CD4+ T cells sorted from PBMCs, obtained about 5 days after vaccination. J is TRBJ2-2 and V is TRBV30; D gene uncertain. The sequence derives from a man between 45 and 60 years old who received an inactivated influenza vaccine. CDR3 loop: CAWRHRVLFTGELFF. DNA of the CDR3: TGTGCCTGGAGACACCGAGTACTTTTCACCGGGGAGCTGTTTTTT.